This record concerns one TCR beta chain sequence. Its binding antigen is unknown. Per-base quality was not reported, and no clone a single base away is much larger than it. Different DNA sequences within this sample yield the same CDR3. Per the germline V gene (reference sequence), SSHAT is the CDR1 and FNYEAQ is the CDR2. Trimming removed 3 bases from V and 3 bases from J; the gene matches leave 2 bases unexplained. The cysteine opens and the phenylalanine closes a CDR3 of 16 amino acids. The entry retains the CDR3 DNA only, 48 bases that are in frame from base 1. The source of the sample is a study of beta chain features in type 1 diabetes (dated by TCRdb to 2016 to 2019). Looking at the study overall: Mean age, gender distribution, total cell number and subset yield were not different between patients and healthy donors. A total of 107,917,701 sorted cells were examined across all samples, and the number of cells per subset was strongly correlated with RNA yield. In the study, TCRB repertoires of sorted circulating CD4+ T cell subsets from recently diagnosed type 1 diabetes patients were compared with those of matched healthy donors. Naive and central memory subsets were obtained from all 30 or so donors, but regulatory and stem cell-like memory subsets were isolated from only 8 patients and 8 healthy donors.

Each donor gave one peripheral blood draw, averaging around 0.11 L, which was collected into heparinised tubes. A BD FACSAria II was used to sort naive, central memory, regulatory and stem cell-like memory CD4+ T cells with a panel that included CD45RO, CCR7, CD25, CD127, CD95 and CD27. Every sorted population had a purity above 95%. PBMCs were isolated right away by Lymphoprep density gradient centrifugation and were stained directly, without culture. So that batch effects would be minimized, each experiment stained and sorted samples in pairs, pairing one healthy donor with one patient. The entire amount of isolated RNA was reverse transcribed using the High Capacity cDNA Reverse Transcription Kit, so the sequenced TCRB transcripts were expressed ones. Naive, central memory and regulatory T cell samples underwent deep immunoSEQ sequencing, averaging roughly 3.4 million total reads per sample. Sorted cells were lysed in RLT buffer, and RNA was extracted using DNase-treated RNeasy Micro or Mini kits according to cell number. Each cell subset was processed separately to prevent cross-contamination, with patient and healthy donor samples processed together. TCRB sequences were amplified from cDNA with the immunoSEQ multiplex PCR, producing 87-bp fragments spanning the CDR3 region. Sequencing of the amplicons was performed on the Illumina HiSeq platform. The paper's processing steps were these. PCR bias was computationally corrected using synthetic template baselines, reads within Hamming distance 2 were collapsed, and singletons that could not be merged were discarded. By aligning reads against IMGT, V, D and J genes, CDR3 length, and insertions or deletions at six rearrangement sites were assigned. Within each subset, clonotype counts were normalized to the number of sorted cells before true diversity and Gini coefficients were calculated with the tcR R package. Repertoire sharing was quantified using the overlap coefficient calculated on TCRB nucleotide sequences. TCRdb provides this immuneACCESS table in a form limited to in-frame rearrangements. Some clones are lacking; in checked studies, under half of them reflect an unresolved V gene, and why the rest are absent is not known. D and trimming come from the DNA, and the V and J calls and clone size come from that table. The sample table lists about 340,000 clones, roughly 8.8% of them with a count of one. More than 0.8% of the sample goes to the ten largest clones.

The full study reports these points: Because small numbers of individuals were included in the HLA sub-analyses, any influence of HLA type on TCRB rearrangement was left unresolved. Because cDNA was sequenced instead of genomic DNA, highly expressing activated cells could be over-represented, though the groups showed no difference in activation or CD3 levels. The naive, central memory and regulatory TCRB repertoires appeared to resemble one another more closely among patients than among healthy donors. PCR might favor shorter templates, but patient and control samples were amplified and corrected together, so any skew would affect both groups equally. At VDJ recombination sites, type 1 diabetes patients had fewer insertions and more deleted nucleotides, which implies abnormalities in thymic rearrangement. A moderate but significant shortening of TCRB CDR3 length was observed in type 1 diabetes patients in all four CD4+ subsets.

The sequence came from a man aged 30 to 45 with type 1 diabetes. The chain is encoded by TRBV7-7 joined to TRBJ2-5; 15 of the junction bases match TRBD2. Material: central memory CD4+ T cells from blood. The CDR3 is CASSLGLAGGEETQYF. Here is the DNA: TGTGCCAGCAGCTTGGGACTAGCGGGGGGTGAAGAGACCCAGTACTTC.